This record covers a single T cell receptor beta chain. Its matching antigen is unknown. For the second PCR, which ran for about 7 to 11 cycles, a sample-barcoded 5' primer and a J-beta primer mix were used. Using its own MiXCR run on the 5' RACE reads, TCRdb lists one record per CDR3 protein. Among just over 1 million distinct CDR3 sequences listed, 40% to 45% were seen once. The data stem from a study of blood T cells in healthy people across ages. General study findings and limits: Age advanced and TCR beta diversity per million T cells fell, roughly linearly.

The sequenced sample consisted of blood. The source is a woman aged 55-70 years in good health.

DNA of the CDR3: TGTGCCAGCAGCTATTACCTCGGCGAGCAGTACTTC. Translated, it gives CASSYYLGEQYF. The genes are TRBV7-2 and TRBJ2-5; the D is unclear. The J call may be wrong; the DNA end is better matched by TRBJ2-7. Per the germline V gene, CDR1 is SGHTA and CDR2 is FQGNSA. The CDR3 has 12 amino acids.